Listed below are T cell receptor beta chains from one sample, sequenced in a study of blood T cell repertoires in COVID-19. Method: immunoSEQ multiplex PCR; TCRdb's copy keeps in-frame clones and lacks some. The table lists around 220,000 clones, 65% to 90% of them singletons. Sequencing was performed on peripheral blood. Every receptor here comes from a man aged 50 to 59 with acute or convalescent COVID-19. CDR3s include the opening cysteine and the closing phenylalanine or tryptophan. A D gene is named only where the DNA matches it firmly. Some rows have no size entry. The others give once, few or many, or a class for an expanded clone.

j_call clone_size v_call d_call cdr3_nt cdr3_aa
TRBJ1-5 - TRBV13 - TGTGCCAGCAGCTTAGGAGGGGGTAGCAATCAGCCCCAGCATTTT CASSLGGGSNQPQHF
TRBJ2-7 - TRBV6-5 TRBD1 TGTGCCAGCGGAGGGACAGGGTACGAGCAGTACTTC CASGGTGYEQYF
TRBJ1-2 - TRBV6-2/TRBV6-3 TRBD1 TGTGCCAGCAGTTTCTGGACAGGGCGTTACACCTTC CASSFWTGRYTF
TRBJ1-6 once TRBV7-9 - TGTGCCAGCAGCTTAATAGAATCACCCCTCCACTTT CASSLIESPLHF
TRBJ2-1 - TRBV6-5 TRBD1 TGTGCCAGCAGTCCGAGGGGGCCCTACAATGAGCAGTTCTTC CASSPRGPYNEQFF
TRBJ1-4 once TRBV4-1 TRBD1 TGCGCCAGCAGCTTTCGGACAGGGGTAGGCGAAAAACTGTTTTTT CASSFRTGVGEKLFF
TRBJ1-4 - TRBV9 TRBD1 TGTGCCAGCAGCGGAGGGAGACAGGGATCAAATGAAAAACTGTTTTTT CASSGGRQGSNEKLFF
TRBJ2-1 - TRBV19 TRBD2 TGTGCCAGTAGTATAGGGGCTAGCGGGGTTCCTAGCTCCTACAATGAGCAGTTCTTC CASSIGASGVPSSYNEQFF
TRBJ1-2 - TRBV28 - TGTGCCAGCAGTCCCACCCCAGGGGCTAAAATTGGCTACACCTTC CASSPTPGAKIGYTF
TRBJ1-1 - TRBV6-5 - TGTGCCAGCAATCCAGGGGAGGGGGGGAACACTGAAGCTTTCTTT CASNPGEGGNTEAFF
TRBJ2-7 few TRBV5-1 TRBD1 TGCGCCAGCAGCGGGACAGGGACCGGCTACGAGCAGTACTTC CASSGTGTGYEQYF
TRBJ1-1 - TRBV6-4 TRBD1 TGTGCCAGCAGTCTCCGGACAGGGGGCGAAGCTTTCTTT CASSLRTGGEAFF
TRBJ1-2 - TRBV12-3/TRBV12-4 - TGTGCCAGCAACCAAGGGGGTTCCTATGGCTACACCTTC CASNQGGSYGYTF
TRBJ2-2 - TRBV7-9 TRBD1 TGTGCCAGCAGTTCACAGGGGGCCACCGGGGAGCTGTTTTTT CASSSQGATGELFF
TRBJ1-1 - TRBV6-6 TRBD1 TGTGCCACAAAAGGGGACAGGGACCTCAACACTGAAGCTTTCTTT CATKGDRDLNTEAFF
TRBJ1-2 - TRBV7-8 - TGTGCCAGCAGCTCTACAGGGTCTAGGGACTATGGCTACACCTTC CASSSTGSRDYGYTF
TRBJ2-2 - TRBV5-1 TRBD1 TGCGCCAGCAGTACACAGGGGGCCCCCGGGGAGCTGTTTTTT CASSTQGAPGELFF
TRBJ1-1 - TRBV21-1 - TGTGCCAGCAGCTTCCAGGCGCGACAGGGGGGAGCTGAAGCTTTCTTT CASSFQARQGGAEAFF
TRBJ2-1 - TRBV19 - TGTGCCAGTAGCCATGGAGCTCCACCCTACAATGAGCAGTTCTTC CASSHGAPPYNEQFF
TRBJ1-4 - TRBV5-1 TRBD1 TGCGCCAGCAGCCCTACAGGGGCACCTAATGAAAAACTGTTTTTT CASSPTGAPNEKLFF
TRBJ2-1 - TRBV11-2 TRBD2 TGTGCCAGCAGCGCCCTACTAGCGGGGCCAGTCGATGAGCAGTTCTTC CASSALLAGPVDEQFF
TRBJ1-5 - TRBV6-6 TRBD1 TGTGCCAGCAGTCTACCGTGGGGACAGGGGGATCAGCCCCAGCATTTT CASSLPWGQGDQPQHF
TRBJ1-2 few TRBV7-8 - TGTGCCAGCAGCTATGGATCCGGCGAGAGGGGCTACACCTTC CASSYGSGERGYTF
TRBJ1-1 - TRBV9 - TGTGCCAGCAGCGTAGTTTTCGACAGTTTAACTGTCACTGAAGCTTTCTTT CASSVVFDSLTVTEAFF
TRBJ1-2 - TRBV19 - TGTGCCAGTAGTATAGGCCCCGCCGAGGGGGTTCGAGGCTACACCTTC CASSIGPAEGVRGYTF
TRBJ1-6 once TRBV10-3 TRBD1 TGTGCCATCAGTGAGGGGGGACAGGGGGTAGGTTCACCCCTCCACTTT CAISEGGQGVGSPLHF
TRBJ1-6 - TRBV7-9 - TGTGCCAGCATAGGACTGGGGAATTCACCCCTCCACTTT CASIGLGNSPLHF
TRBJ1-4 - TRBV19 - TGTGCCAGTAGTATAACCGGGGTTAATGAAAAACTGTTTTTT CASSITGVNEKLFF
TRBJ1-2 - TRBV21-1 - TGTGCCAGCAGCAAACAGATGACCTTC CASSKQMTF
TRBJ2-5 once TRBV5-4 TRBD1 TGTGCCAGCAGCTTGGCTTACTGGGACAGGTACCAAGAGACCCAGTACTTC CASSLAYWDRYQETQYF
TRBJ1-3 - TRBV30 - TGTGCCTGGGAGAACGCAGGGGACTCTGGAAACACCATATATTTT CAWENAGDSGNTIYF
TRBJ1-5 - TRBV18 - TGTGCCAGCTCACCCGACAGAGAGAATAGGCCCCAGCATTTT CASSPDRENRPQHF
TRBJ2-1 - TRBV5-4 TRBD2 TGTGCCAGCAGCTTGCCGGGGGGGTCCTACAATGAGCAGTTCTTC CASSLPGGSYNEQFF
TRBJ1-2 - TRBV7-9 TRBD1 TGTGCCAGCAGCCAGGGACAGGGGTATGGCTACACCTTC CASSQGQGYGYTF
TRBJ1-5 few TRBV18 TRBD1 TGTGCCAGCTCACCAACCTGGGACAGGGAACAGCCCCAGCATTTT CASSPTWDREQPQHF
TRBJ1-5 - TRBV2 - TGTGCCAGCAGTGTCCCCTGGGACATCGGGCTACACACAAATCAGCCCCAGCATTTT CASSVPWDIGLHTNQPQHF
TRBJ2-7 - TRBV15 - TGTGCCACCAGCAGAGATGGCCGCTACGAGCAGTACTTC CATSRDGRYEQYF
TRBJ2-6 few TRBV30 - TGTGCCTGGATCTTACCAGGGGCTGGGGCCAACGTCCTGACTTTC CAWILPGAGANVLTF
TRBJ2-3 once TRBV11-2 TRBD1 TGTGCCAGCAGCTTCGGGGACAGAGACACAGATACGCAGTATTTT CASSFGDRDTDTQYF
TRBJ1-4 few TRBV6-5 - TGTGCCACCCTTGCTTTTGGGGGGGAGGAAAAACTGTTTTTT CATLAFGGEEKLFF
TRBJ1-1 - TRBV7-2 TRBD1 TGTGCCAGCAGCCAACAGGGGATGAACACTGAAGCTTTCTTT CASSQQGMNTEAFF
TRBJ2-5 - TRBV14 - TGTGCCAGCAGTATCGGCGGGGTTATGAAGACCCAGTACTTC CASSIGGVMKTQYF
TRBJ1-1 - TRBV2 - TGTGCCAGCAGTCTACAGGGCCCGAACACTGAAGCTTTCTTT CASSLQGPNTEAFF
TRBJ2-5 - TRBV18 - TGTGCCAGCTCACCCTCCCAGGGAAAAGAGACCCAGTACTTC CASSPSQGKETQYF
TRBJ2-5 - TRBV12-5 - TGTGCTAGTGGTTTAGGCCTAGCGCAAGAGACCCAGTACTTC CASGLGLAQETQYF
TRBJ2-1 - TRBV19 TRBD1 TGTGCCAGTAGCACAGGGGAATCCTACAATGAGCAGTTCTTC CASSTGESYNEQFF
TRBJ2-5 - TRBV4-1 TRBD2 TGCGCCAGCAGCCACTCCCCTAGCGGGGCGTACCAAGAGACCCAGTACTTC CASSHSPSGAYQETQYF